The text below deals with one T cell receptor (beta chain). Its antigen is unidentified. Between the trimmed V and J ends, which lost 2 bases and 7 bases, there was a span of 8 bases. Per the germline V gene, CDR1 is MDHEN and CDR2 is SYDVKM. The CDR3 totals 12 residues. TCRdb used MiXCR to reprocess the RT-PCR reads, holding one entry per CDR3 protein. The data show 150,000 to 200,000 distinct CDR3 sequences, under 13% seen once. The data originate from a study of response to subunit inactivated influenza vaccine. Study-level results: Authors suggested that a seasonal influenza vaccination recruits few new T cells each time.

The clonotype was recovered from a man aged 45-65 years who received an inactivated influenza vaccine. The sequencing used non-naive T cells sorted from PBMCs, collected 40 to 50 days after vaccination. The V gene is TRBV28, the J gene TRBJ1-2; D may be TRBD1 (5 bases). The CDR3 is CASSLPRVGYTF. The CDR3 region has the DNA TGTGCCAGCAGTTTACCCAGGGTTGGCTACACCTTC.